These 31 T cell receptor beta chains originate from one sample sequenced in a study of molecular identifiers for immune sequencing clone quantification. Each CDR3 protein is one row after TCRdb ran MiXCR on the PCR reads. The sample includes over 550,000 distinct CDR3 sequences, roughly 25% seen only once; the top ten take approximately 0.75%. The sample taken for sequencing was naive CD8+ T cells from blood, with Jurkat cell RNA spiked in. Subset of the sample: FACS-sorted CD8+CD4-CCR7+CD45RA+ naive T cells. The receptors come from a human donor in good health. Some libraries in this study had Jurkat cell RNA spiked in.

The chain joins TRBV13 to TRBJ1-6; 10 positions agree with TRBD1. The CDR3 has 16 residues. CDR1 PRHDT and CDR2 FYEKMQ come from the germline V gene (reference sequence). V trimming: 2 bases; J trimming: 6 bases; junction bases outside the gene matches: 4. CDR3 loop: CASSLNWDRGNSPLHF. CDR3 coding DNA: TGTGCCAGCAGCTTAAACTGGGACAGGGGTAATTCACCCCTCCACTTT. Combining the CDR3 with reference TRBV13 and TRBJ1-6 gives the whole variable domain AAGVIQSPRHLIKEKRETATLKCYPIPRHDTVYWYQQGPGQDPQFLISFYEKMQSDKGSIPDRFSAQQFSDYHSELNMSSLELGDSALYFCASSLNWDRGNSPLHFGNGTRLTVT.

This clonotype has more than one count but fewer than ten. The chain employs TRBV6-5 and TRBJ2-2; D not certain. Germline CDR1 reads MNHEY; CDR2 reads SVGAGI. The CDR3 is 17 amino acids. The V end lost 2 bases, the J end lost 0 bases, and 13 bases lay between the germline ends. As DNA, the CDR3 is TGTGCCAGCAGTTACGATTTTACGGATGCGAACACCGGGGAGCTGTTTTTT. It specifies CASSYDFTDANTGELFF.

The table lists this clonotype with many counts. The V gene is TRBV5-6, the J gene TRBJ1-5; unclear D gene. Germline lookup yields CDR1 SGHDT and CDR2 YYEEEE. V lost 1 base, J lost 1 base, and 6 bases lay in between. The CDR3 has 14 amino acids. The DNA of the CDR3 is TGTGCCAGCAGCTTGATAAGAAGCAATCAGCCCCAGCATTTT. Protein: CASSLIRSNQPQHF.

CDR3 sequence: CASSYVGGAEQYF. In DNA form, the CDR3 reads TGTGCCAGCAGTTACGTGGGGGGCGCCGAGCAGTACTTC. The chain has TRBV6-2 or TRBV6-3 and TRBJ2-7; D may match TRBD1 or TRBD2 (6 bases each). The length of the CDR3 is 13 residues. The ends were cut back, 2 bases at V and 6 bases at J, with 11 bases in the middle. Germline lookup yields CDR1 MNHEY and CDR2 SVGEGT.

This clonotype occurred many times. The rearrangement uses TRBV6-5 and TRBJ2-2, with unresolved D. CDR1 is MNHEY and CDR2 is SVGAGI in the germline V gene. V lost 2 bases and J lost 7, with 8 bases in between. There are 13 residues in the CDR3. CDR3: CASSYRDGGELFF. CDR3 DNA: TGTGCCAGCAGTTACAGGGATGGCGGGGAGCTGTTTTTT.

CDR3 residues: CSVDDSNSTDTQYF. In DNA, the CDR3 is TGCAGCGTGGACGACAGCAATAGCACAGATACGCAGTATTTT. V and J are TRBV29-1 and TRBJ2-3; TRBD1 might be the D (5 bases). There are 14 residues in the CDR3. With 6 bases removed from V and 0 bases from J, the gap between germline ends came to 13 bases. CDR1 is SQVTM, CDR2 ANQGSEA, per germline.

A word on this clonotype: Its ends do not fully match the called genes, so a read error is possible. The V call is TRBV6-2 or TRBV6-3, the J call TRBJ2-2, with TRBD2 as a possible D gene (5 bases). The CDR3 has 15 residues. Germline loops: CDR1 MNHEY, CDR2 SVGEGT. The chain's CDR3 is CASSYQWESTEELFF. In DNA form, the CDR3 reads TGTGCCAGCAGTTATCAGTGGGAGTCCACCGAGGAGCTGTTTTTT.

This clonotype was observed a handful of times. CDR3 sequence reads: CASSLVGRDRGTVAFF. Written as DNA, the CDR3 is TGTGCCAGCAGCTTAGTAGGTCGGGACAGGGGGACTGTCGCTTTCTTT. The chain carries TRBV7-9 and TRBJ1-1; 11 nucleotides line up with TRBD1. V gave up 1 base and J gave up 11 bases; unmatched junction bases: 12. Germline CDR1 and CDR2: SEHNR and FQNEAQ (reference sequence). The CDR3 sequence is 16 residues long.

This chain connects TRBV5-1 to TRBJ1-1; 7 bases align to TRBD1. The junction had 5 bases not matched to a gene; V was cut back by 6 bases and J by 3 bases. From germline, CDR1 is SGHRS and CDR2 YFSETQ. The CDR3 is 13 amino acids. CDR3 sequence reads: CASTSTGYTEAFF. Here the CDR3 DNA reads TGCGCCAGCACCTCGACAGGGTACACTGAAGCTTTCTTT.

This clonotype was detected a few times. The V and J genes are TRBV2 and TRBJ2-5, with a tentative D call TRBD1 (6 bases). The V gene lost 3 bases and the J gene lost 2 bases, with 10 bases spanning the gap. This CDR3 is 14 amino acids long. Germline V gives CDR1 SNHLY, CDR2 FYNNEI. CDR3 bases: TGTGCCAGCAGTGAGCCGGGACAACAAGAGACCCAGTACTTC. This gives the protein CASSEPGQQETQYF.

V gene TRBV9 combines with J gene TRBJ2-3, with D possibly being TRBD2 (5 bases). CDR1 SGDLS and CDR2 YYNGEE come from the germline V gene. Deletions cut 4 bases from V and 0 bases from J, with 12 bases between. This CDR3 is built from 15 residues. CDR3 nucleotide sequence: TGTGCCAGCAGCACTGGAGGCACTAGCACAGATACGCAGTATTTT. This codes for CASSTGGTSTDTQYF.

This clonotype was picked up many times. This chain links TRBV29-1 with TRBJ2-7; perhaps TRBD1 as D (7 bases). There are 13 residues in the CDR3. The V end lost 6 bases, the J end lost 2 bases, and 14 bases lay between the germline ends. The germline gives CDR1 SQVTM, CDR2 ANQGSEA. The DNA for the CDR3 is TGCAGCGTGCGGCAGGGGGGCCCCTACGAGCAGTACTTC. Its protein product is CSVRQGGPYEQYF.

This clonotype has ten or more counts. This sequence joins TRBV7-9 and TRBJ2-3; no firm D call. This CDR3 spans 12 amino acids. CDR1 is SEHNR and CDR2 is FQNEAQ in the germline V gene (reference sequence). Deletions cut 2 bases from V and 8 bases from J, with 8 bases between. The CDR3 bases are TGTGCCAGCAGCTTATCTCTATTTACGCAGTATTTT. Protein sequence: CASSLSLFTQYF.

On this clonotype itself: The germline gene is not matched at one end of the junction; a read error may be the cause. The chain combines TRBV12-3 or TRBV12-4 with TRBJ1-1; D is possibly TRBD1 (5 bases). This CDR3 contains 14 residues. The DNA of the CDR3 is TGTGCCAGCAGTTTTGGGGGTTTGAACACTGAAGCTCTCTTT. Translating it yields CASSFGGLNTEALF.

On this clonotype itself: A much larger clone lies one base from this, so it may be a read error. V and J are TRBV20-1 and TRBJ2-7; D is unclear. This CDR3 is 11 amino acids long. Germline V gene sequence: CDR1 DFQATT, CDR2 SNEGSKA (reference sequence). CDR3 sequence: CSATSAYDQYF. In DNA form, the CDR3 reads TGCAGTGCTACCAGCGCCTACGATCAGTACTTC.

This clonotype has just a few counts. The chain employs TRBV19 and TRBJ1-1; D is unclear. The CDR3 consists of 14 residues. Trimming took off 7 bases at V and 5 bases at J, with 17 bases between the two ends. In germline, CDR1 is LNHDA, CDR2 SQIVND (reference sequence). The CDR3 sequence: CASTATRLGTEAFF. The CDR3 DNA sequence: TGTGCCAGTACAGCGACTCGCCTTGGGACTGAAGCTTTCTTT.

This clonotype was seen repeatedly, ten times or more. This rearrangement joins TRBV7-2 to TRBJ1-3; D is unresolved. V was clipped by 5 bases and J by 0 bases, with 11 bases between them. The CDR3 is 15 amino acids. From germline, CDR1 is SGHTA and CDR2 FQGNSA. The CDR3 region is CASSAGRNSGNTIYF. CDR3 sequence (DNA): TGTGCCAGCAGCGCGGGCCGAAACTCTGGAAACACCATATATTTT.

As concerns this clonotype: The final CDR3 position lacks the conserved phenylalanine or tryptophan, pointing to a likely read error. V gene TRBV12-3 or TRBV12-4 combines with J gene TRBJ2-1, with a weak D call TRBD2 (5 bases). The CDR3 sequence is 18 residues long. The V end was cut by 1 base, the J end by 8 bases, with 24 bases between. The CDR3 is CASSLVFGRTASGDEQFL. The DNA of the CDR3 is TGTGCCAGCAGTTTAGTGTTTGGTAGGACGGCGAGCGGCGATGAGCAGTTCCTC.

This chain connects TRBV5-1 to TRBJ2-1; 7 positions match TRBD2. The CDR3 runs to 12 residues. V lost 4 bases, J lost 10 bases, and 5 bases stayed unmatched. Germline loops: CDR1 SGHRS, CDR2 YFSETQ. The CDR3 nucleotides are TGCGCCAGCAGCCACCTAGCGGAAGAGCAGTTCTTC. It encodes CASSHLAEEQFF. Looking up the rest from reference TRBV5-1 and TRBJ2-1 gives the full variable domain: KAGVTQTPRYLIKTRGQQVTLSCSPISGHRSVSWYQQTPGQGLQFLFEYFSETQRNKGNFPGRFSGRQFSNSRSEMNVSTLELGDSALYLCASSHLAEEQFFGPGTRLTVL.

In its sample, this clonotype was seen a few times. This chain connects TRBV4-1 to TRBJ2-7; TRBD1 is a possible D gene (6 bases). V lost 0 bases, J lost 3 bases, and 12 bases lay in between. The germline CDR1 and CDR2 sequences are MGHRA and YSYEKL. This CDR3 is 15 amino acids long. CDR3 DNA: TGCGCCAGCAGCCAAGACCCGGGACATAGCTACGAGCAGTACTTC. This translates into CASSQDPGHSYEQYF.

CDR3 nucleotide sequence: TGTGCCAGCAGCGCAGGGACAGGCTGCACAGATACGCAGTATTTT. Its translation: CASSAGTGCTDTQYF. V usage is TRBV5-3 and J usage is TRBJ2-3; 8 bases align to TRBD1. TRBV5-3 is placed among ORFs of uncertain function. V lost 8 bases to trimming and J lost 1 base; unmatched junction nucleotides: 9. This CDR3 spans 15 amino acids.

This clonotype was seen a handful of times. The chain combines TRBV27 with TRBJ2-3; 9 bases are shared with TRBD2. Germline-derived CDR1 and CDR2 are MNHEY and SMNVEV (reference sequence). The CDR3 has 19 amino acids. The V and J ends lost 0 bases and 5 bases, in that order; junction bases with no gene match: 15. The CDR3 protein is CASSLSPWPSGDAGDTQYF. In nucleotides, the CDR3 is TGTGCCAGCAGTTTATCCCCCTGGCCTAGCGGGGATGCTGGAGATACGCAGTATTTT.

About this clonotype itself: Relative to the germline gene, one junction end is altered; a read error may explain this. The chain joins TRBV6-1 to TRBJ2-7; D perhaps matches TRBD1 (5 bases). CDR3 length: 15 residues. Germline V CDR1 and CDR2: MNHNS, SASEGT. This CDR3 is CASSPLGEGAYAQYF. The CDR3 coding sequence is TGTGCCAGCAGTCCCCTCGGTGAAGGGGCCTACGCGCAGTACTTC.

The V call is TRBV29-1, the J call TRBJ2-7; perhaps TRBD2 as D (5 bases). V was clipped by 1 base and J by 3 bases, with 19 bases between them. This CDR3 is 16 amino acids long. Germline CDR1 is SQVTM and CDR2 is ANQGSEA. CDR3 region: CSVEARGGRGSYEQYF. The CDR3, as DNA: TGCAGCGTTGAAGCACGTGGTGGACGGGGAAGCTACGAGCAGTACTTC.

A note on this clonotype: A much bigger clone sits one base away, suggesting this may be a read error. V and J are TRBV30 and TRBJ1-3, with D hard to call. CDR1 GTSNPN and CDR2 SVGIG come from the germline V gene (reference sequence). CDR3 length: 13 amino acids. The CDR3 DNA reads TGTGCCTGGGGTGTTTTCTCTGGAAACACCATATATTTT. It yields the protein CAWGVFSGNTIYF.

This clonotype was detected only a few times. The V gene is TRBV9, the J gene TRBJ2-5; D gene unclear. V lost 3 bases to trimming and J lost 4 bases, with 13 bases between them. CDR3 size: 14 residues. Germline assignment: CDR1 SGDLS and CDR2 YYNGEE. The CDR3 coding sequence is TGTGCCAGCAGCGCCATGGGCGGCCCAGAGACCCAGTACTTC. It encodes CASSAMGGPETQYF.

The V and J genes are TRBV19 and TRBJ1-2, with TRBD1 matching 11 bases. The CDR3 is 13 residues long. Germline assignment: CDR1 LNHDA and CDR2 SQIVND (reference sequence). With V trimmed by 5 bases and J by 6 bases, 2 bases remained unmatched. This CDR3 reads CASSGQGADGYTF. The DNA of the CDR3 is TGTGCCAGTAGTGGACAGGGGGCTGATGGCTACACCTTC. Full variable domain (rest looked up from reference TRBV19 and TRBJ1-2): DGGITQSPKYLFRKEGQNVTLSCEQNLNHDAMYWYRQDPGQGLRLIYYSQIVNDFQKGDIAEGYSVSREKKESFPLTVTSAQKNPTAFYLCASSGQGADGYTFGSGTRLTVV.

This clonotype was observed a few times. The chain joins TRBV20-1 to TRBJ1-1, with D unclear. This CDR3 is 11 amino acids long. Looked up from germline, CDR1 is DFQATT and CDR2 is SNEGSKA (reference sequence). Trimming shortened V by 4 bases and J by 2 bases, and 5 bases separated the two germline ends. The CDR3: CSAIGNTEAFF. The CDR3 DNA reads TGCAGTGCTATTGGCAACACTGAAGCTTTCTTT.

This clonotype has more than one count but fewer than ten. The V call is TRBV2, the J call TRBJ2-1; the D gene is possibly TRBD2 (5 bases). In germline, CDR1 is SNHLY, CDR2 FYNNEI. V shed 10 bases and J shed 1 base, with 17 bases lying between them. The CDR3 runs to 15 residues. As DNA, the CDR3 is TGTGCCACCCCCGCCAACAGAGGGTCCTACAATGAGCAGTTCTTC. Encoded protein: CATPANRGSYNEQFF.

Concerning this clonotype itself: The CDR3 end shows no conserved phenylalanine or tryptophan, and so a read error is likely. The CDR3 DNA reads TGTGCCAGCAGCCCCGGGGCCACCGTCGTCGATGGCTACACCCTC. Translating it yields CASSPGATVVDGYTL. The chain has TRBV7-3 and TRBJ1-2, with D tentatively TRBD1 (5 bases). This CDR3 contains 15 residues. The V gene's germline CDR1 is SGHTA and CDR2 FQGTGA. V gave up 5 bases and J gave up 6 bases, with 19 bases separating them.

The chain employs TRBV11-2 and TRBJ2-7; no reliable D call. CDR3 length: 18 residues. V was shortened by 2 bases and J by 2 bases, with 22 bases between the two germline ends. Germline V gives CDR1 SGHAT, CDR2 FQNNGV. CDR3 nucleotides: TGTGCCAGCAGCTTAAGGGTCAGCCTTAGCCCCCTCCCCTACGAGCAGTACTTC. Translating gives CASSLRVSLSPLPYEQYF. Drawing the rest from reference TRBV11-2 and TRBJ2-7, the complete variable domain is EAGVAQSPRYKIIEKRQSVAFWCNPISGHATLYWYQQILGQGPKLLIQFQNNGVVDDSQLPKDRFSAERLKGVDSTLKIQPAKLEDSAVYLCASSLRVSLSPLPYEQYFGPGTRLTVT.